Here is one T cell receptor (beta chain) with its context. This table comes from immunoSEQ multiplex PCR, and its TCRdb copy is limited to in-frame clones, with some not included. The sample has more than 110,000 clones; roughly 80% are singletons. This sample was included in a study of blood T cell repertoires in COVID-19. V was clipped by 2 bases and J by 7 bases, with 9 bases between them. Germline V gives CDR1 SGDLS, CDR2 YYNGEE. The CDR3 covers 12 residues. V and J are TRBV9 and TRBJ1-2; weak D call: TRBD1 (6 bases). The sample was peripheral blood. The sequence came from a human donor in a cohort sampled during active COVID-19. This chain's CDR3 is CASSVQGTGYTF. The CDR3 DNA reads as TGTGCCAGCAGCGTGCAGGGGACTGGCTACACCTTC. The variable domain in full, completed from reference TRBV9 and TRBJ1-2, reads DSGVTQTPKHLITATGQRVTLRCSPRSGDLSVYWYQQSLDQGLQFLIQYYNGEERAKGNILERFSAQQFPDLHSELNLSSLELGDSALYFCASSVQGTGYTFGSGTRLTVV.